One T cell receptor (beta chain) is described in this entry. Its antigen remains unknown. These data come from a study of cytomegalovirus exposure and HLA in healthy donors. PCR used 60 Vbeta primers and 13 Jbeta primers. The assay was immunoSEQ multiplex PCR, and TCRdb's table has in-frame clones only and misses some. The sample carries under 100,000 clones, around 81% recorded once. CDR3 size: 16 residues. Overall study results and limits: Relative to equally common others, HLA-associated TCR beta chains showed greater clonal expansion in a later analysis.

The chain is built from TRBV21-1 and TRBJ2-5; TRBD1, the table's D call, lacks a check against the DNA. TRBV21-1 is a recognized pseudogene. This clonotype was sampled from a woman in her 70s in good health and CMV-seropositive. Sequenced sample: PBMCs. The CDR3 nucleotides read TGTGCCAGCAGCAAAGCGACGACAGGGGTAGGGGAGACCCAGTACTTC. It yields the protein CASSKATTGVGETQYF.